This TCR beta chain was recovered during a study of cytomegalovirus exposure and HLA in healthy donors. General study points: Later genetic work tied a missense DCLRE1C variant to beta-chain V and J trimming.

The PCR made use of 60 Vbeta and 13 Jbeta primers. Here immunoSEQ multiplex PCR was the method, and the copy in TCRdb shows in-frame clones only, minus some. The top ten hold 1.5% to 2% of the sample, which has roughly 120,000 clones, 15% seen once. In the case of this clone: Its antigen is not known.

The CDR3 has 13 amino acids. Germline V gene data show CDR1 as LNHDA and CDR2 as SQIVND (reference sequence). The trim removed 7 bases at V and 8 bases at J, leaving 10 bases unmatched. The sequence was collected from a woman aged 18-29 years in good health and CMV-seronegative. The chain joins TRBV19 to TRBJ1-2; 7 bases map to TRBD1. The sequencing sample was made of PBMCs. CDR3 sequence: CASTPDRVKGYTF. CDR3 in DNA: TGTGCCAGTACCCCCGACAGGGTGAAAGGCTACACCTTC.